This record looks at one TCR beta chain sequence and its context. The sample originates from a study of blood T cell repertoires in COVID-19. Across the study: Nucleic acid was either cDNA or gDNA, and it came from T cells, B-cell-depleted T cells, or PBMCs.

The V gene end was trimmed by 3 bases and the J gene end by 3 bases; junction bases not matched to a gene: 10. Germline lookup yields CDR1 SQVTM and CDR2 ANQGSEA. The CDR3 runs 16 residues. Data came from immunoSEQ multiplex PCR; TCRdb stores just in-frame clones and leaves some out. The sample shows 210,000 or so clones, 70% to 90% of them seen only once. Specimen: PBMCs or T cells enriched from blood (not recorded which). The V and J genes are TRBV29-1 and TRBJ2-3, with 9 bases aligning to TRBD2. This sequence was found in a man aged 25 to 40 who had recovered from COVID-19. The CDR3 DNA sequence: TGCAGCGTTGAGGTGACTAGCGGACCAAGGACAGATACGCAGTATTTT. This gives the protein CSVEVTSGPRTDTQYF.